The clone carrying this T cell receptor (beta chain) came up a few times. Its matching antigen is unknown. Gene names are mouse gene names. The read ends 4 residues before the CDR3 terminus; that terminus is restored from the germline J gene. The entry originates in a study of CD8+ T cells in alopecia areata. About the research overall: C3H/HeJ donors aged roughly 6-12 months with spontaneous alopecia supplied skin grafted onto roughly 6-10-week-old female C3H/HeJ mice.

RNA was isolated and reverse transcribed to cDNA, the sequencing template. Using immunoSEQ multiplex PCR, the repertoire was profiled, and TCRdb retains in-frame clones only, with some absent. Sampling found roughly 260,000 clones, none seen once. Cells that came from pooled cutaneous lymph nodes were sorted using CD4, CD8alpha, NKG2D, NKG2ACE and other markers. Study-wide results and caveats: It was lesional scalp, especially alopecia totalis/universalis, that showed higher clonality than normal scalp. Normal skin's resident alphabeta T cells are also sequenced in scalp samples.

Trimming shortened V by 3 bases and J by 0 bases, and 8 bases separated the two germline ends. CDR1 is MNHDT and CDR2 is YYDKIL in the germline V gene. CDR3 length equals 14 residues. Sample: CD4+ T cells sorted from a lymph node. The V and J genes are TRBV17 and TRBJ1-2; D unresolved. This clonotype was sampled from a C3H/HeJ mouse with alopecia areata. For the strain, the MHC haplotype given is H2-k. Here the CDR3 reads CASSSLRTNSDYTF. Partial CDR3 DNA: TGTGCTAGCAGTAGTCTGCGAACAAACTCC. Using reference TRBV17 and TRBJ1-2 for the parts outside the CDR3, the full variable domain is DTTVKQNPRYKLARVGKPVNLICSQTMNHDTMYWYQKKPNQAPKLLLFYYDKILNREADTFEKFQSSRPNNSFCSLYIGSAGLEYSAMYLCASSSLRTNSDYTFGSGTRLLVI.